This T cell receptor (beta chain) appears in the sequencing data of a study of a mutant IDH1 vaccine in newly diagnosed glioma. Study details: Across weeks 1, 3, 5, 7, 11, 15, 19 and 23, patients received a vaccination each time, eight in all. Mean patient age was roughly 43 years; approximately 60% were male and around 40% female.

The time point was: week 5, during vaccination. It was 300 ug of mutant IDH1 20-mer peptide that made up each vaccine dose, given with topical imiquimod. Using immunoSEQ multiplex PCR, the repertoire was profiled, and TCRdb retains in-frame clones only, with some absent. This sample yields tens of thousands of clones, of which roughly 90% are seen a single time; 0.5% to 0.7% belongs to the top ten. Per germline, CDR1 MDHEN and CDR2 SYDVKM. This CDR3 is 15 amino acids long. The ends were cut back, 4 bases at V and 1 base at J, with 14 bases in the middle. In regard to this clone: Its target is unknown.

Study findings and constraints: Pseudoprogression showed no apparent link to changes in top peripheral T cell clonotypes.

The clonotype comes from a woman aged 50 to 60 with glioma. This chain joins TRBV28 and TRBJ2-7, with D tentatively TRBD1 or TRBD2 (5 bases each). This specimen consisted of PBMCs, obtained from a glioma patient whose treatment included an IDH1 peptide vaccine. The CDR3 nucleotides read TGTGCCAGCAGTTCGTCCCGGGACGTATCCTACGAGCAGTACTTC. Translated, it gives CASSSSRDVSYEQYF. Using reference TRBV28 and TRBJ2-7 for the parts outside the CDR3, the full variable domain is DVKVTQSSRYLVKRTGEKVFLECVQDMDHENMFWYRQDPGLGLRLIYFSYDVKMKEKGDIPEGYSVSREKKERFSLILESASTNQTSMYLCASSSSRDVSYEQYFGPGTRLTVT.